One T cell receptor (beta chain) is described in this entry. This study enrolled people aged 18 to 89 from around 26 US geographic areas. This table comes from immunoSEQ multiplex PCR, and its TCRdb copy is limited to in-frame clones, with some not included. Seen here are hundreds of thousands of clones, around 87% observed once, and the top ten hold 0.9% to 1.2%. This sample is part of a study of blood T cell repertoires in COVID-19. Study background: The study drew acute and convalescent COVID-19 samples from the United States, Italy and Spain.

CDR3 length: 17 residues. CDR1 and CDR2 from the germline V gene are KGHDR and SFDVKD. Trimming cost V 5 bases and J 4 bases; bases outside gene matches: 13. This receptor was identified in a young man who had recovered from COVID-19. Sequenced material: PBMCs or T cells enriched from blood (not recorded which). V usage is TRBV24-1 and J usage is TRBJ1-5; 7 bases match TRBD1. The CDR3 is CATSVPLGQGGNQPQHF. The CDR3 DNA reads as TGTGCCACCAGTGTCCCCTTGGGGCAGGGGGGAAATCAGCCCCAGCATTTT.